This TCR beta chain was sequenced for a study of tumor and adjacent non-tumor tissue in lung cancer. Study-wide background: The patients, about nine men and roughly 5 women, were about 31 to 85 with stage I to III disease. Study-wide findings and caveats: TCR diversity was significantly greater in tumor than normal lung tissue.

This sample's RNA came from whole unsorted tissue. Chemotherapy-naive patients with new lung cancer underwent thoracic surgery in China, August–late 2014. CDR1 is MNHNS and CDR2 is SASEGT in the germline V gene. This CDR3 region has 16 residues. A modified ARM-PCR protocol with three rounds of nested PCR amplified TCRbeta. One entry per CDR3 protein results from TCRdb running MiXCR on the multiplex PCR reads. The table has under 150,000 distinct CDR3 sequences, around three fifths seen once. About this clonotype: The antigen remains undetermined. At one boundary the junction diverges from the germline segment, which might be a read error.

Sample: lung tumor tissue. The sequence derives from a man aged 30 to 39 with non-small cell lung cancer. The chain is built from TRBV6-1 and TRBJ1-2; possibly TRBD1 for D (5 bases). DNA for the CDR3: TGTGCCAGCAGACTCAGTCCGGGACGGGATTTGCGGGGCTACGCCTTC. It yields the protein CASRLSPGRDLRGYAF.